This T cell receptor beta chain was captured by sequencing in a study of blood T cells in healthy people across ages. The CDR3 totals 17 residues. V dropped 8 bases and J dropped 6 bases, with 26 bases sitting between them. Germline CDR1 and CDR2: ENHRY and SYGVKD. Through a sample-barcoded 5' primer and a J-beta primer mix, a second PCR was run for roughly 7 to 11 cycles. TCRdb ran MiXCR on the 5' RACE reads and lists one entry per CDR3 protein. The table has some 800,000 distinct CDR3 sequences, 20% to 30% seen once. This clonotype was seen a single time. The authors drew about 9.5 milliliters of peripheral blood from each donor. The same data also contributed to another study, on T cells of mothers and their children. From that study: In the second PCR, M1S primer introduced barcodes and 2-4 random bases.

The chain carries TRBV10-3 and TRBJ1-3; D gene uncertain. Material: blood. The source is a boy aged 5-17 years in good health. In nucleotides, the CDR3 is TGTGCCATCCAGGCCCCCTTAAACCTTGTGGCCCCAAACACCATATATTTT. Its translation is CAIQAPLNLVAPNTIYF.